Presented here are 30 T cell receptor beta chains from one specimen sequenced in a study of PD-1 blockade in classical Hodgkin lymphoma. Generated by immunoSEQ multiplex PCR, the TCRdb table keeps only in-frame clones and is missing some. Of under 80,000 clones detected, 87% appear once; the ten largest clones hold 6.5% to 9%. Time point: cycle 4 day 1 (C4D1), after less than seven weeks of nivolumab. Each patient relapsed following autologous stem cell transplantation, and prior brentuximab vedotin exposure differed. Here the sequenced sample was peripheral blood mononuclear cells (PBMCs), taken before the fourth cycle of nivolumab. These receptors were collected from a human donor with classical Hodgkin lymphoma.

V is TRBV5-1 and J is TRBJ2-7; D tentatively reads TRBD1 or TRBD2 (6 bases each). The CDR3 is 15 amino acids. Germline CDR1 reads SGHRS; CDR2 reads YFSETQ. V was cut by 4 bases and J by 3 bases, with 17 bases left in between. Here the CDR3 DNA reads TGCGCCAGCAGCCCAGGGGTGGGGGGTTTCTACGAGCAGTACTTC. Its translation is CASSPGVGGFYEQYF.

In this sample, this clone turned up a few times. V is TRBV6-6 and J is TRBJ2-3, with 8 bases fitting TRBD2. The CDR3 is made up of 14 amino acids. Germline V gene lookup returns CDR1 MNHNY and CDR2 SVGAGI (reference sequence). J gave up 2 bases and V 8 bases, and 6 bases lay outside the gene matches. CDR3 sequence: CASSAGGNTDTQYF. The CDR3 DNA reads as TGTGCCAGCTCCGCGGGGGGCAACACAGATACGCAGTATTTT.

This clone showed up just once. The CDR3 loop is CASSYGTVNTGELFF. CDR3 DNA: TGTGCCAGCAGTTACGGGACAGTGAACACCGGGGAGCTGTTTTTT. The chain couples TRBV6-5 to TRBJ2-2; 7 positions match TRBD1. J gave up 1 base and V 2 bases, and 1 base lay outside the gene matches. The CDR3 sequence is 15 residues long. Germline loops: CDR1 MNHEY, CDR2 SVGAGI.

The gene calls are TRBV5-1 and TRBJ2-7; tentatively, D is TRBD1 (6 bases). The CDR3 runs to 14 residues. Germline values: CDR1 SGHRS, CDR2 YFSETQ. Trimming removed 1 base at V and 9 bases at J, with 17 bases between. As DNA, the CDR3 is TGCGCCAGCAGCTTGTACCGGGACCAGACAGGGCAGTACTTC. Translated, it gives CASSLYRDQTGQYF.

The rearrangement joins TRBV19 to TRBJ2-1, with D hard to call. The CDR3 runs 15 residues. Trimming cost V 4 bases and J 0 bases, with 10 bases left between them. Germline V gene sequence: CDR1 LNHDA, CDR2 SQIVND (reference sequence). CDR3 coding DNA: TGTGCCAGTAGTACCCCATCGCGCTCCTACAATGAGCAGTTCTTC. Its protein is CASSTPSRSYNEQFF.

This clone was recorded a few times. V gene TRBV7-9 combines with J gene TRBJ1-5; possibly TRBD1 for D (5 bases). Germline CDR1 SEHNR, CDR2 FQNEAQ (reference sequence). Between the trimmed V and J ends, which lost 6 bases and 6 bases, there was a span of 18 bases. The CDR3 length is 15 residues. The CDR3 protein is CASSLQSGAGQPQHF. The CDR3 bases are TGTGCCAGCAGTCTACAAAGTGGGGCCGGTCAGCCCCAGCATTTT.

The V and J genes are TRBV5-1 and TRBJ1-4; 7 bases are a match to TRBD1. This CDR3 is 15 amino acids long. Losses at the gene ends were 2 bases for V and 3 bases for J; bases not matched to a gene: 4. Germline V gene sequence: CDR1 SGHRS, CDR2 YFSETQ. The CDR3 DNA reads TGCGCCAGCAGCTTTAGGGGGCTGGCTAATGAAAAACTGTTTTTT. Amino acid sequence: CASSFRGLANEKLFF.

This CDR3 reads CASSINVGQPQHF. DNA of the CDR3: TGTGCCAGTAGTATTAATGTTGGGCAGCCCCAGCATTTT. The V and J genes are TRBV19 and TRBJ1-5, with unresolved D. Trimming stripped 3 bases from V and 7 bases from J, with 10 bases between. The germline V gene has CDR1 LNHDA and CDR2 SQIVND (reference sequence). CDR3 length: 13 amino acids.

This clone was picked up one time. This rearrangement joins TRBV5-4 to TRBJ2-3; 8 nucleotides agree with TRBD2. Trimming cost V 8 bases and J 5 bases; bases outside gene matches: 7. The CDR3 has 13 residues. CDR1 SGHNT and CDR2 YYREEE come from the germline V gene (reference sequence). CDR3 bases: TGTGCCAGTAAGCGGGGGCCGGAAGATACGCAGTATTTT. This gives the protein CASKRGPEDTQYF.

The chain uses TRBV11-3 and TRBJ1-3; D is uncertain. Germline CDR1 SGHNT, CDR2 YENEEA. The CDR3 consists of 14 residues. V lost 4 bases and J 1 base, leaving 8 bases between the germline ends. The CDR3 region has the DNA TGTGCCAGCAGCTCTTCTGGATCTGGAAACACCATATATTTT. This codes for CASSSSGSGNTIYF. Full variable domain (rest looked up from reference TRBV11-3 and TRBJ1-3): EAGVVQSPRYKIIEKKQPVAFWCNPISGHNTLYWYLQNLGQGPELLIRYENEEAVDDSQLPKDRFSAERLKGVDSTLKIQPAELGDSAVYLCASSSSGSGNTIYFGEGSWLTVV.

The J gene is TRBJ2-5, the V gene TRBV5-1; 7 bases fit TRBD2. The CDR3 has 15 amino acids. Germline loops: CDR1 SGHRS, CDR2 YFSETQ. V shed 3 bases and J 1 base; nucleotides not matched to a gene: 6. CDR3 in amino acids: CASSSAGLGQETQYF. The CDR3 nucleotides read TGCGCCAGCAGCTCAGCGGGGTTAGGCCAAGAGACCCAGTACTTC.

On this clone: Other DNA sequences of this sample code for an identical CDR3. The V call is TRBV2, the J call TRBJ1-1; perhaps TRBD1 as D (5 bases). V shed 6 bases and J shed 5 bases, with 13 bases lying between them. The CDR3 runs 13 residues. Per germline, CDR1 SNHLY and CDR2 FYNNEI. This CDR3 reads CASRGGRGTEAFF. DNA for the CDR3: TGTGCCAGCAGGGGGGGTCGGGGGACTGAAGCTTTCTTT.

The J gene is TRBJ1-2, the V gene TRBV9, with D unclear. Germline-derived CDR1 and CDR2 are SGDLS and YYNGEE. With 1 base removed from V and 0 bases from J, the gap between germline ends came to 7 bases. The CDR3 extends over 14 amino acids. The CDR3: CASSVRLTNYGYTF. Written as DNA, the CDR3 is TGTGCCAGCAGCGTAAGACTTACTAACTATGGCTACACCTTC.

This chain links TRBV25-1 with TRBJ1-5, with TRBD1 matching 10 bases. The germline gives CDR1 MGHDK, CDR2 SYGVNS. V lost 4 bases and J lost 4; bases outside the gene matches: 4. The length of the CDR3 is 15 residues. The CDR3 reads CASSATGGTNQPQHF. CDR3 DNA sequence: TGTGCCAGCAGTGCGACAGGGGGCACGAATCAGCCCCAGCATTTT.

This chain joins TRBV7-9 and TRBJ2-3, with D possibly TRBD2 on 5 matching bases. The CDR3 runs to 13 residues. Trimming took off 3 bases at V and 1 base at J, with 5 bases between the two ends. Germline values: CDR1 SEHNR, CDR2 FQNEAQ (reference sequence). The CDR3 sequence: CASSFSGTDTQYF. CDR3 DNA: TGTGCCAGCAGCTTTAGCGGCACAGATACGCAGTATTTT.

This clone showed up just a few times. Other DNA sequences in this specimen translate into the identical CDR3. In DNA, the CDR3 is TGTGCCAGCAGCTCACAGGGGGCGCCATACGAGCAGTACTTC. Translating it yields CASSSQGAPYEQYF. This chain uses TRBV7-9 with TRBJ2-7; 9 bases map to TRBD1. Losses at the gene ends were 4 bases for V and 4 bases for J; bases not matched to a gene: 5. Germline V gene data show CDR1 as SEHNR and CDR2 as FQNEAQ (reference sequence). This CDR3 has 14 amino acids.

V is TRBV5-6 and J is TRBJ1-5, with D tentatively TRBD1 (5 bases). V was shortened by 2 bases and J by 4 bases, with 10 bases between the two germline ends. CDR3 length equals 14 residues. Germline-derived CDR1 and CDR2 are SGHDT and YYEEEE. The CDR3 loop is CASSFGGHNQPQHF. The CDR3 DNA reads as TGTGCCAGCAGCTTCGGAGGACATAATCAGCCCCAGCATTTT.

In this sample, this clone turned up once. J is TRBJ2-3 and V is TRBV14; possibly TRBD2 for D (5 bases). This CDR3 has 15 amino acids. Deletions cut 3 bases from V and 4 bases from J, with 14 bases between. CDR1 SGHDN and CDR2 FVKESK come from the germline V gene. The CDR3 nucleotides read TGTGCCAGCAGCCACGGGGATGGCCGTCCAGATACGCAGTATTTT. This translates into CASSHGDGRPDTQYF.

The rearrangement links TRBV4-1 to TRBJ1-5; D remains ambiguous. Germline lookup yields CDR1 MGHRA and CDR2 YSYEKL. CDR3 length: 14 amino acids. Trimming removed 5 bases from V and 4 bases from J, with 12 bases in between. The DNA for the CDR3 is TGCGCCAGCAGCTCCGGTAGGGATAATCAGCCCCAGCATTTT. The encoded protein is CASSSGRDNQPQHF.

The J gene is TRBJ2-3, the V gene TRBV6-5, with TRBD2 matching 14 bases. CDR3 size: 15 residues. Germline V gene data show CDR1 as MNHEY and CDR2 as SVGAGI. The ends lost 6 bases at V and 4 bases at J; junction bases unmatched: 3. DNA of the CDR3: TGTGCCAGCAGCGGACTAGCGGGGGGCGCAGATACGCAGTATTTT. It yields the protein CASSGLAGGADTQYF.

The V call is TRBV4-2, the J call TRBJ2-3, with D possibly TRBD1 on 5 matching bases. V was clipped by 1 base and J by 4 bases, with 9 bases between them. This CDR3 region has 14 residues. Germline CDR1 reads LGHNA; CDR2 reads YNFKEQ. In DNA form, the CDR3 reads TGTGCCAGCAGCCAAGGGACAAGCGCAGATACGCAGTATTTT. Its protein is CASSQGTSADTQYF.

The V call is TRBV9, the J call TRBJ2-6, with no clear D. Germline V gene lookup returns CDR1 SGDLS and CDR2 YYNGEE. The CDR3 is 13 residues long. With 4 bases removed from V and 4 bases from J, the gap between germline ends came to 6 bases. CDR3 sequence (DNA): TGTGCCAGCAGCTTTAGCGGGGCCAACGTCCTGACTTTC. It translates to CASSFSGANVLTF.

This clone was counted a single time. The chain couples TRBV7-2 to TRBJ2-3, with TRBD2 matching over 9 bases. This CDR3 is 16 amino acids long. The V segment lost 1 base and the J segment 2 bases; nucleotides outside the gene matches: 4. Germline V CDR1 and CDR2: SGHTA, FQGNSA. CDR3 region: CASSLGTSAATDTQYF. The CDR3 DNA is TGTGCCAGCAGCTTAGGGACTAGCGCTGCCACAGATACGCAGTATTTT. Full variable domain (rest looked up from reference TRBV7-2 and TRBJ2-3): GAGVSQSPSNKVTEKGKDVELRCDPISGHTALYWYRQSLGQGLEFLIYFQGNSAPDKSGLPSDRFSAERTGGSVSTLTIQRTQQEDSAVYLCASSLGTSAATDTQYFGPGTRLTVL.

The V and J genes are TRBV14 and TRBJ2-7; 8 bases are shared with TRBD1. Losses at the gene ends were 3 bases for V and 6 bases for J; bases not matched to a gene: 7. This CDR3 is built from 14 residues. Germline V CDR1 and CDR2: SGHDN, FVKESK. The CDR3 DNA follows: TGTGCCAGCAGCCAGAGAGGACAGGGTGGCGAGCAGTACTTC. Translating gives CASSQRGQGGEQYF. Looking up the rest from reference TRBV14 and TRBJ2-7 gives the full variable domain: EAGVTQFPSHSVIEKGQTVTLRCDPISGHDNLYWYRRVMGKEIKFLLHFVKESKQDESGMPNNRFLAERTGGTYSTLKVQPAELEDSGVYFCASSQRGQGGEQYFGPGTRLTVT.

The rearrangement joins TRBV27 to TRBJ2-7, with TRBD2 matching over 8 bases. Germline V gene data show CDR1 as MNHEY and CDR2 as SMNVEV (reference sequence). This CDR3 comprises 13 residues. The trim removed 8 bases at V and 2 bases at J, leaving 5 bases unmatched. The CDR3 sequence: CASSGGATYEQYF. DNA for the CDR3: TGTGCCAGCTCCGGGGGGGCAACCTACGAGCAGTACTTC.

The gene calls are TRBV28 and TRBJ1-4, with D uncertain. CDR3 length: 16 amino acids. V was pared by 3 bases and J by 0 bases, with 11 bases between. Germline V gene lookup returns CDR1 MDHEN and CDR2 SYDVKM. The CDR3 loop reads CASSFSGLSTNEKLFF. The CDR3 DNA sequence: TGTGCCAGCAGTTTCTCCGGACTGTCAACTAATGAAAAACTGTTTTTT.

This CDR3 reads CASSGRTGINYEQYF. The CDR3 DNA reads as TGTGCCAGCAGCGGACGGACAGGGATCAACTACGAGCAGTACTTC. V and J are TRBV21-1 and TRBJ2-7; the table's D call, TRBD1, was not checked against the DNA. TRBV21-1 is a pseudogene locus. The CDR3 has 15 amino acids.

The chain has TRBV30 and TRBJ1-1; 12 bases line up with TRBD1. Germline V CDR1 and CDR2: GTSNPN, SVGIG (reference sequence). The V and J ends lost 4 bases and 11 bases, in that order; junction bases with no gene match: 14. The CDR3 has 15 amino acids. The CDR3 nucleotides are TGTGCCTGGACGAAACCTACCTTGGGACAGGGGGCTGCTTTCTTT. Protein: CAWTKPTLGQGAAFF.

CDR3 loop: CASSYSRAYEQYF. CDR3 coding DNA: TGTGCCAGCAGTTACTCAAGAGCCTACGAGCAGTACTTC. The chain employs TRBV6-5 and TRBJ2-7; D gene uncertain. Germline CDR1 is MNHEY and CDR2 is SVGAGI. CDR3 length: 13 residues. Trimming cost V 0 bases and J 2 bases, with 5 bases left between them.

This chain links TRBV30 with TRBJ1-3; D perhaps matches TRBD1 (5 bases). Trimming shortened V by 4 bases and J by 4 bases, and 14 bases separated the two germline ends. Germline values: CDR1 GTSNPN, CDR2 SVGIG (reference sequence). The CDR3 has 14 amino acids. This CDR3 is CAWTLGGSGNTIYF. In DNA, the CDR3 is TGTGCCTGGACCCTGGGGGGGTCGGGAAACACCATATATTTT.